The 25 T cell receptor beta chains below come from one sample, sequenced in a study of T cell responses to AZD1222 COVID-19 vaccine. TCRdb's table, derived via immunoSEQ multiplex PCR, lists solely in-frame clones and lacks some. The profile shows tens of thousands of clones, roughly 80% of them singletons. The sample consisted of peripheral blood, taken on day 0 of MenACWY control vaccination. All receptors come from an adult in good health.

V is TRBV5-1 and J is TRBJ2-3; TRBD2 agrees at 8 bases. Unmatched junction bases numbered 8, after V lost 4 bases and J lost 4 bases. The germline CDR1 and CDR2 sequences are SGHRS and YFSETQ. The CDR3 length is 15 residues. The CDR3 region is CASSPYTSGSDTQYF. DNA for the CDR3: TGCGCCAGCAGCCCATACACTAGCGGTTCAGATACGCAGTATTTT.

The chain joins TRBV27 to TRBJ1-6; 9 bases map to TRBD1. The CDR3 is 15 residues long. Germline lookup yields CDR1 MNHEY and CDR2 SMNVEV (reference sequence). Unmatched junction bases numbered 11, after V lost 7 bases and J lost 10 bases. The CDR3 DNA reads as TGTGCCAGCACCGCCCGGACAGGGGAGAGCTCACCCCTCCACTTT. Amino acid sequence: CASTARTGESSPLHF.

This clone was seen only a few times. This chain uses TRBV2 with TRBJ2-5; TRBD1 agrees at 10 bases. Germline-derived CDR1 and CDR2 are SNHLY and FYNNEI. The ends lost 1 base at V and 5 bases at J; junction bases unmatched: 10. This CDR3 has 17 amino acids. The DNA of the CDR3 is TGTGCCAGCAGTGAAGGGTCATTTGGGACAGGGGTTGAGACCCAGTACTTC. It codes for CASSEGSFGTGVETQYF.

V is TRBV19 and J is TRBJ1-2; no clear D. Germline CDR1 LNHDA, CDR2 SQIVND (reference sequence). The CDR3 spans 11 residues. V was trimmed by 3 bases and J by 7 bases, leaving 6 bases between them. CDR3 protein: CASSIPSGYTF. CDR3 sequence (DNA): TGTGCCAGTAGTATCCCTAGTGGCTACACCTTC.

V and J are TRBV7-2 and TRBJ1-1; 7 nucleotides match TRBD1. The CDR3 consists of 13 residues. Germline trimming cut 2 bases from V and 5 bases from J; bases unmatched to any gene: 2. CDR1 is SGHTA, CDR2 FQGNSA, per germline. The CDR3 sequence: CASSLSRGTEAFF. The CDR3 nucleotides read TGTGCCAGCAGCTTAAGCAGGGGGACTGAAGCTTTCTTT.

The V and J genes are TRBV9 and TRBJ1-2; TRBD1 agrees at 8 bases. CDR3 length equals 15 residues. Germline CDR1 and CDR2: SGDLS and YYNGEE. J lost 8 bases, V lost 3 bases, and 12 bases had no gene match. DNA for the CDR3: TGTGCCAGCAGCGGAAATGACAGGGGATCTTTCGGCTACACCTTC. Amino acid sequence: CASSGNDRGSFGYTF.

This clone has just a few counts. CDR3 region: CASSLVDSSYGYTF. The DNA of the CDR3 is TGCGCCAGCAGCTTGGTAGACAGCTCTTATGGCTACACCTTC. This chain uses TRBV5-1 with TRBJ1-2; D possibly corresponds to TRBD1 (5 bases). V dropped 0 bases and J dropped 5 bases, with 11 bases sitting between them. The CDR3 is 14 amino acids. CDR1 SGHRS and CDR2 YFSETQ come from the germline V gene.

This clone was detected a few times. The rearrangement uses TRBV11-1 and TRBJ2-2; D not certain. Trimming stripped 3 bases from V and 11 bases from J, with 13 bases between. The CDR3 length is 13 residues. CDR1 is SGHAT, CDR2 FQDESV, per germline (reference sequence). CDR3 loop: CASSFRPEGELFF. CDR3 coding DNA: TGTGCCAGCAGCTTTCGCCCTGAAGGAGAGCTGTTTTTT.

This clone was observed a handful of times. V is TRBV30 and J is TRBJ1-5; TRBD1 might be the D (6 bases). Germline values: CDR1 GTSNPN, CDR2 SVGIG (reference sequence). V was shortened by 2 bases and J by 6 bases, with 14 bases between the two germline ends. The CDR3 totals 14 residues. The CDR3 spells CAWSPGGEGQPQHF. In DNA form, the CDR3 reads TGTGCCTGGAGTCCGGGGGGCGAGGGTCAGCCCCAGCATTTT. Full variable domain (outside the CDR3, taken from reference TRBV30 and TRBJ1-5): SQTIHQWPATLVQPVGSPLSLECTVEGTSNPNLYWYRQAAGRGLQLLFYSVGIGQISSEVPQNLSASRPQDRQFILSSKKLLLSDSGFYLCAWSPGGEGQPQHFGDGTRLSIL.

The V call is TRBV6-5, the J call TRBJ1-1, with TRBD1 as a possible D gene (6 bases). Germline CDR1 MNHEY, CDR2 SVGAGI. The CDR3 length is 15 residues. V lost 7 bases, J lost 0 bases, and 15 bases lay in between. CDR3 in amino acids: CASKRGENMNTEAFF. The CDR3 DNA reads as TGTGCCAGCAAGAGGGGGGAGAATATGAACACTGAAGCTTTCTTT.

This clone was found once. CDR3 region: CAWMSGTGNTDTQYF. The CDR3 region has the DNA TGTGCCTGGATGTCAGGGACAGGAAACACAGATACGCAGTATTTT. The chain links TRBV30 to TRBJ2-3, with TRBD1 identical over 8 bases. The CDR3 runs 15 residues. J gave up 2 bases and V 4 bases, and 8 bases lay outside the gene matches. The germline V gene has CDR1 GTSNPN and CDR2 SVGIG (reference sequence).

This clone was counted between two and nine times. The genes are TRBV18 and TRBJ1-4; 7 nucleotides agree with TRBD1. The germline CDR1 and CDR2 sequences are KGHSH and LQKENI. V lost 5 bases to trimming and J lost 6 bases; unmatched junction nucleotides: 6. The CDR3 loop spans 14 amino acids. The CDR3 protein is CASSATGSDEKLFF. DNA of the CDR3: TGTGCCAGCTCAGCGACAGGGTCTGATGAAAAACTGTTTTTT.

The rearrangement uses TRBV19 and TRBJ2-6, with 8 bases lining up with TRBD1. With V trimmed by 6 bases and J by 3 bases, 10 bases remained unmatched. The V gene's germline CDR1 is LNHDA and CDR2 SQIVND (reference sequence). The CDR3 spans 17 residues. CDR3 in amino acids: CASRWAGGADGANVLTF. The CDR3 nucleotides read TGTGCCAGTAGATGGGCAGGGGGCGCAGATGGGGCCAACGTCCTGACTTTC. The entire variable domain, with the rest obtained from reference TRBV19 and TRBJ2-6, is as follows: DGGITQSPKYLFRKEGQNVTLSCEQNLNHDAMYWYRQDPGQGLRLIYYSQIVNDFQKGDIAEGYSVSREKKESFPLTVTSAQKNPTAFYLCASRWAGGADGANVLTFGAGSRLTVL.

The CDR3 is CASSAKGLAGAGEQFF. The DNA of the CDR3 is TGTGCCAGTAGTGCTAAGGGACTAGCGGGTGCTGGTGAGCAGTTCTTC. The chain recombines TRBV19 with TRBJ2-1, with 12 bases aligning to TRBD2. J gave up 9 bases and V 5 bases, and 11 bases lay outside the gene matches. The CDR3 runs 16 residues. Germline loops: CDR1 LNHDA, CDR2 SQIVND (reference sequence). The full variable domain, its missing parts supplied by reference TRBV19 and TRBJ2-1, is DGGITQSPKYLFRKEGQNVTLSCEQNLNHDAMYWYRQDPGQGLRLIYYSQIVNDFQKGDIAEGYSVSREKKESFPLTVTSAQKNPTAFYLCASSAKGLAGAGEQFFGPGTRLTVL.

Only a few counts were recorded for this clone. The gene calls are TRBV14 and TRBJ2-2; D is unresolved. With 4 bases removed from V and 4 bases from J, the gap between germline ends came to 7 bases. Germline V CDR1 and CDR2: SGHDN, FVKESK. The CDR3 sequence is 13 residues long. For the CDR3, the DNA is TGTGCCAGCAGCCCGCGATTCACCGGGGAGCTGTTTTTT. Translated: CASSPRFTGELFF.

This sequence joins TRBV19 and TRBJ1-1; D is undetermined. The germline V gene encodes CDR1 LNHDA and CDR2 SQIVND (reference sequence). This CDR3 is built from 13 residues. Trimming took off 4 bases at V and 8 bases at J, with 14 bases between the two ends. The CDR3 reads CASSNRYLTEAFF. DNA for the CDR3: TGTGCCAGTAGTAACAGATACCTCACCGAAGCTTTCTTT.

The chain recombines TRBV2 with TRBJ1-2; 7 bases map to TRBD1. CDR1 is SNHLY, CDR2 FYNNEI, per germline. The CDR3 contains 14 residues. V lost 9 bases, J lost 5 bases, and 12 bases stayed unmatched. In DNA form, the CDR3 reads TGTGCCAGGGACAGGACCTCGCGGAGGTATGGCTACACCTTC. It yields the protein CARDRTSRRYGYTF. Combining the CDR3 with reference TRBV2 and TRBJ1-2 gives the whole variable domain EPEVTQTPSHQVTQMGQEVILRCVPISNHLYFYWYRQILGQKVEFLVSFYNNEISEKSEIFDDQFSVERPDGSNFTLKIRSTKLEDSAMYFCARDRTSRRYGYTFGSGTRLTVV.

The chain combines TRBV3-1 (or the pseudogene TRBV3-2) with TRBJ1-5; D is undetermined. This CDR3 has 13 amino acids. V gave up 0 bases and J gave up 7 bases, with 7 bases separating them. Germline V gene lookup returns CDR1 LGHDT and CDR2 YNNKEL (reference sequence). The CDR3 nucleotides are TGTGCCAGCAGCCAAGAACGAGGGCAGCCCCAGCATTTT. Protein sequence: CASSQERGQPQHF.

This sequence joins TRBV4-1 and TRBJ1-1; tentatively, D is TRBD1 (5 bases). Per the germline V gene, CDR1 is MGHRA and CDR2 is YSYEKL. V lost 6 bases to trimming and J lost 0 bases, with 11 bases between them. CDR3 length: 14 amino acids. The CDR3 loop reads CASRPGTVNTEAFF. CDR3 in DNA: TGCGCCAGCAGACCGGGGACGGTGAACACTGAAGCTTTCTTT.

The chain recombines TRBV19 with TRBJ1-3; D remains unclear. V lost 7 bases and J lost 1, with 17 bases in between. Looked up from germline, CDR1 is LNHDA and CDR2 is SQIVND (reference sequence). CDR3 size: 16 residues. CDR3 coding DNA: TGTGCCAGTACCCCAGTTGGAGTGGAATCTGGAAACACCATATATTTT. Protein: CASTPVGVESGNTIYF.

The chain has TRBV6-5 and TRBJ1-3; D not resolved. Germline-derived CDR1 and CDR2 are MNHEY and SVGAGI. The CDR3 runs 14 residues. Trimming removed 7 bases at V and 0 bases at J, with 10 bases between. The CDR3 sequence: CASTLSLSGNTIYF. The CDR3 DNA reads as TGTGCCAGCACCCTAAGTCTCTCTGGAAACACCATATATTTT.

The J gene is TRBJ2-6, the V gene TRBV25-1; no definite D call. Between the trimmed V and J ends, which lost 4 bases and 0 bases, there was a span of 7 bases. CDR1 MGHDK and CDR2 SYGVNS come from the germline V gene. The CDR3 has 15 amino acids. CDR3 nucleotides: TGTGCCAGCAGTGGATCGCGCTCTGGGGCCAACGTCCTGACTTTC. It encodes CASSGSRSGANVLTF.

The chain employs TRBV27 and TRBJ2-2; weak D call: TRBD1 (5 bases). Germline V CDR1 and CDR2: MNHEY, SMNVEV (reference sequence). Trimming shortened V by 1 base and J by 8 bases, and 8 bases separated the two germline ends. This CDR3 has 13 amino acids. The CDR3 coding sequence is TGTGCCAGCAGTTTATTCCAGGGTGGGGAGCTGTTTTTT. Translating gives CASSLFQGGELFF.

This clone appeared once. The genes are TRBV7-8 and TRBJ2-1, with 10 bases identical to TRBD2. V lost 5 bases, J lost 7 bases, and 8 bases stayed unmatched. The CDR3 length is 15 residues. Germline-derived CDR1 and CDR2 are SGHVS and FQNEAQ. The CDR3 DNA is TGTGCCAGCAGCCCGGGACTAGCGTGGGGAAATGAGCAGTTCTTC. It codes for CASSPGLAWGNEQFF.

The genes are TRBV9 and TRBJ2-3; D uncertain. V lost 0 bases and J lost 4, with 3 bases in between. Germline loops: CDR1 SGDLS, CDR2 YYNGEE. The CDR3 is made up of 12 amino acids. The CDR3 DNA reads TGTGCCAGCAGCGTAGTCCCAGATACGCAGTATTTT. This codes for CASSVVPDTQYF.